This T cell receptor beta chain is drawn from a study of PD-1 blockade in classical Hodgkin lymphoma. Produced via immunoSEQ multiplex PCR; TCRdb's table is partial and in-frame only. The data show approximately 45,000 clones, around two thirds seen once. Time point described: cycle 4 day 1 (C4D1), after less than 7 weeks of nivolumab. Brentuximab vedotin exposure varied, and every patient relapsed after autologous stem cell transplantation. V was pared by 1 base and J by 0 bases, with 10 bases between. Germline V CDR1 and CDR2: LGHNT, FRNRAP. The CDR3 loop spans 16 amino acids. The rearrangement links TRBV12-5 to TRBJ2-1, with a possible D match to TRBD1 (6 bases). Source: peripheral blood mononuclear cells (PBMCs), taken before the fourth cycle of nivolumab. The sequence derives from a human donor with classical Hodgkin lymphoma. CDR3 loop: CASGLGGTSSYNEQFF. The CDR3 DNA reads as TGTGCTAGTGGTTTGGGAGGGACAAGCTCCTACAATGAGCAGTTCTTC.